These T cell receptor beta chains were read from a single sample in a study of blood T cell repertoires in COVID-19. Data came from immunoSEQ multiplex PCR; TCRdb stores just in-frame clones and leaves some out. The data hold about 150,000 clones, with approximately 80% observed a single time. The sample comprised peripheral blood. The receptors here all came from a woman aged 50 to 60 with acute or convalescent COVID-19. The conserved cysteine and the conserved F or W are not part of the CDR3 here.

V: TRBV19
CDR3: ASSMRGLSTDTQY

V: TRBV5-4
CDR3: ASSYRLEPSTDTQY

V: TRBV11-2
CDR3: ASSRGTGYNSPLH

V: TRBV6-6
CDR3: ASTEGGAGQPQH

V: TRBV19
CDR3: ASSIFGGGATYEQY

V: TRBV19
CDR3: ASSLVPGYTEAF

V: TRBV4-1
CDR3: ASSQEALAGVLGDEQF

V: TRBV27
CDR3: ASSQDSPNQPQH

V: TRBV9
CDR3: ASSVIGGSGETQY

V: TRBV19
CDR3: ASTGGGIRSGNTIY

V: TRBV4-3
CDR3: ASSQDLIQDGNSPLH

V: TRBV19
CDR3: ASRIRVEGYQPQH

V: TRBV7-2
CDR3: ASSLAGLARTGELF

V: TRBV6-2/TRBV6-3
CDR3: ASSYSEWRTEAF

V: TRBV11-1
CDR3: ASQLVGNEQF